This is a list of T cell receptor beta chains from one sample in a study of shared clonotypes between healthy human individuals. Profiling relied on immunoSEQ multiplex PCR, and the TCRdb table lists in-frame clones only, not all of them. Of over a million clones in the sample, over 95% were seen once. Sequencing was done on a sample of naive CD4+ T cells sorted from blood. The receptor source for this set is a man younger than 45 in good health. CDR3s include the opening cysteine and the closing phenylalanine or tryptophan. The D gene is left open where the match is weak. Where a row states a size, it is once, few, many or the class of an expanded clone; other rows omit it.

D gene	J gene	clone size	V gene	CDR3 protein	CDR3 DNA
-	TRBJ2-6	-	TRBV28	CASSFMGSGANVLTF	TGTGCCAGCAGTTTTATGGGTTCTGGGGCCAACGTCCTGACTTTC
TRBD2	TRBJ2-2	-	TRBV19	CASSAGLAAGELFF	TGTGCCAGTAGTGCCGGACTAGCCGCCGGGGAGCTGTTTTTT
TRBD2	TRBJ2-7	-	TRBV15	CATSRQLARSYEQYF	TGTGCCACCAGCAGACAACTAGCGCGATCCTACGAGCAGTACTTC
-	TRBJ1-3	once	TRBV5-1	CASTQNPGNTIYF	TGCGCCAGCACCCAGAACCCTGGAAACACCATATATTTT
-	TRBJ2-5	-	TRBV23-1	CASSQSGWKTQYF	TGCGCCAGCAGTCAATCGGGCTGGAAGACCCAGTACTTC
-	TRBJ2-2	once	TRBV11-3	CASSSPRGAGELFF	TGTGCCAGCAGCTCCCCAAGGGGGGCCGGGGAGCTGTTTTTT
-	TRBJ2-6	-	TRBV14	CASSHRQHSGANVLTF	TGTGCCAGCAGCCATAGACAGCACTCTGGGGCCAACGTCCTGACTTTC
-	TRBJ2-5	-	TRBV7-2	CASSLVTETQYF	TGTGCCAGCAGCTTAGTAACAGAGACCCAGTACTTC
-	TRBJ1-5	-	TRBV28	CASSLTWDYSNQPQHF	TGTGCCAGCAGTTTAACTTGGGATTATAGCAATCAGCCCCAGCATTTT
TRBD1	TRBJ1-2	-	TRBV6-5	CASRPDRGLNYGYTF	TGTGCCAGCAGACCCGACAGGGGGCTTAACTATGGCTACACCTTC
TRBD1	TRBJ2-7	-	TRBV30	CAWRKLPGQTNEQYF	TGTGCCTGGAGGAAACTCCCGGGACAGACCAACGAGCAGTACTTC
-	TRBJ1-4	-	TRBV19	CASSSTGIGEKLFF	TGTGCCAGTAGTTCAACAGGGATAGGGGAAAAACTGTTTTTT
-	TRBJ2-2	-	TRBV7-8	CASSLAVGGLWELFF	TGTGCCAGCAGCTTAGCGGTCGGGGGTTTATGGGAGCTGTTTTTT
TRBD1	TRBJ1-1	-	TRBV7-2	CASSLRTGGFAEAFF	TGTGCCAGCAGCTTGAGGACAGGGGGCTTCGCTGAAGCTTTCTTT
-	TRBJ1-1	-	TRBV19	CASSSAPVRAKMNTEAFF	TGTGCCAGTAGTTCGGCCCCGGTCAGGGCGAAAATGAACACTGAAGCTTTCTTT
-	TRBJ1-2	-	TRBV5-8	CASSLTRIGASGYTF	TGTGCCAGCAGCTTGACGCGAATTGGGGCTTCTGGCTACACCTTC
-	TRBJ1-4	-	TRBV9	CASSVRGGKLFF	TGTGCCAGCAGCGTAAGAGGGGGAAAACTGTTTTTT
TRBD2	TRBJ2-3	-	TRBV7-6	CASSLQLILAGETDTQYF	TGTGCCAGCAGCCTTCAACTCATACTAGCGGGAGAAACAGATACGCAGTATTTT
-	TRBJ2-2	once	TRBV7-6	CASSLVGFTGELFF	TGTGCCAGCAGCTTAGTGGGCTTCACCGGGGAGCTGTTTTTT
TRBD2	TRBJ2-7	-	TRBV15	CATSREGLAGGYEQYF	TGTGCCACCAGCAGAGAGGGGCTAGCGGGAGGCTACGAGCAGTACTTC
TRBD2	TRBJ2-3	-	TRBV29-1	CSVGREGPDTQYF	TGCAGCGTTGGGCGGGAGGGCCCCGATACGCAGTATTTT
-	TRBJ1-5	-	TRBV6-1	CASSVQPDQPQHF	TGTGCCAGCAGTGTTCAGCCCGATCAGCCCCAGCATTTT
-	TRBJ1-2	-	TRBV18	CASSPLGDYGYTF	TGTGCCAGCTCACCCCTGGGGGACTATGGCTACACCTTC
-	TRBJ1-1	-	TRBV29-1	CSVVGTEAFF	TGCAGTGTGGTCGGGACTGAAGCTTTCTTT
TRBD1	TRBJ1-4	-	TRBV4-1	CASSQVGQGAGGEKLFF	TGCGCCAGCAGCCAAGTAGGACAGGGGGCCGGTGGTGAAAAACTGTTTTTT
-	TRBJ1-5	-	TRBV15	CATSRAGQTRNQPQHF	TGTGCCACCAGCAGAGCTGGACAGACGAGGAATCAGCCCCAGCATTTT
-	TRBJ2-2	-	TRBV29-1	CSVGSGANTLSTGELFF	TGCAGCGTTGGCAGCGGCGCGAACACCCTCTCCACCGGGGAGCTGTTTTTT
-	TRBJ2-1	-	TRBV2	CASSGLRDYNEQFF	TGTGCCAGCAGTGGTCTCAGGGACTACAATGAGCAGTTCTTC
TRBD2	TRBJ2-7	-	TRBV7-2	CASSFGGSFAYEQYF	TGTGCCAGCAGCTTTGGCGGGAGTTTCGCCTACGAGCAGTACTTC
-	TRBJ2-3	-	TRBV10-1	CASSEFGGSTDTQYF	TGCGCCAGCAGTGAGTTTGGCGGGAGCACAGATACGCAGTATTTT
TRBD1	TRBJ2-7	-	TRBV29-1	CSVDRGPYEQYF	TGCAGCGTGGACAGGGGTCCCTACGAGCAGTACTTC
-	TRBJ2-6	-	TRBV7-6	CASSQQMNSQSRANVLTF	TGTGCCAGCAGCCAACAGATGAACTCACAAAGTCGGGCCAACGTCCTGACTTTC
-	TRBJ2-1	-	TRBV12-5	CASGPGTAVAYNEQFF	TGTGCTAGTGGCCCCGGGACTGCGGTGGCCTACAATGAGCAGTTCTTC
-	TRBJ2-7	-	TRBV28	CASSSGTPLEQYF	TGTGCCAGCAGTTCAGGGACCCCTCTCGAGCAGTACTTC
-	TRBJ1-1	-	TRBV19	CASLPSPVAEAFF	TGTGCCAGTCTCCCCTCACCCGTCGCTGAAGCTTTCTTT
TRBD1	TRBJ1-5	-	TRBV29-1	CSARTGTQPQHF	TGCAGCGCTCGGACAGGGACTCAGCCCCAGCATTTT
TRBD2	TRBJ2-5	-	TRBV15	CATSRELAGVSETQYF	TGTGCCACCAGCAGAGAGCTAGCGGGAGTAAGCGAGACCCAGTACTTC
-	TRBJ1-2	-	TRBV19	CATNLGGRGYTF	TGTGCCACCAATTTGGGGGGCCGCGGCTACACCTTC
TRBD1	TRBJ1-1	-	TRBV5-4	CASRGTGKNTEAFF	TGTGCCAGCAGAGGGACAGGGAAGAACACTGAAGCTTTCTTT
-	TRBJ1-2	-	TRBV4-3	CASSQDERQPFYGYTF	TGCGCCAGCAGCCAAGATGAGCGCCAGCCATTCTATGGCTACACCTTC
TRBD1	TRBJ1-2	-	TRBV10-3	CAIRTGGDGYTF	TGTGCCATTAGAACAGGGGGCGATGGCTACACCTTC
-	TRBJ2-3	-	TRBV9	CASSVAVEDTQYF	TGTGCCAGCAGCGTAGCGGTGGAGGATACGCAGTATTTT
-	TRBJ2-1	-	TRBV6-5	CASSTNRGGNEQFF	TGTGCCAGCAGTACAAACAGGGGGGGCAATGAGCAGTTCTTC
TRBD2	TRBJ2-5	-	TRBV6-7	CASSSTSGRDTETQYF	TGTGCCAGCAGTTCGACTAGCGGGAGGGATACAGAGACCCAGTACTTC